One sample yielded the 16 T cell receptor beta chains listed below, sequenced in a study of T cells after yellow fever vaccination. TCRdb fed the 5' RACE reads into MiXCR, producing one record per CDR3 protein. Of some 48,000 distinct CDR3 sequences in the sample, roughly 6.4% were seen once. Source: PBMCs, either bulk or a sorted T-cell subset (CD4+, CD8+, memory, or dextramer-sorted; not recorded which), taken 45 days after the yellow fever booster vaccination. These receptors were obtained from a man aged 25 to 40 who received the YFV17D yellow fever vaccine.

This clonotype has a count of ten or more. This sequence joins TRBV21-1 and TRBJ2-7; the D call in the table, TRBD2, was not verified against the DNA. TRBV21-1 constitutes a pseudogene. This CDR3 region has 16 residues. The CDR3: CASSKVGREGYYEQYF. As DNA, the CDR3 is TGTGCCAGCAGCAAAGTCGGGCGGGAGGGATACTACGAGCAGTACTTC.

The chain uses TRBV4-1 and TRBJ2-3, with TRBD2 identical over 7 bases. The CDR3 consists of 15 residues. The germline V gene has CDR1 MGHRA and CDR2 YSYEKL. After removal of 6 bases from V and 4 bases from J, the junction contained 10 bases not matched to a gene. DNA of the CDR3: TGCGCCAGCAGGATCGGAGCGGGATTCGCAGATACGCAGTATTTT. Translation: CASRIGAGFADTQYF.

This clonotype was seen ten or more times. The chain uses TRBV11-3 and TRBJ2-2, with TRBD2 identical over 7 bases. This CDR3 spans 16 amino acids. Germline CDR1 SGHNT, CDR2 YENEEA. J lost 1 base, V lost 5 bases, and 7 bases had no gene match. The CDR3 region has the DNA TGTGCCAGCAGCGTTGGCCGGGGGGTGAACACCGGGGAGCTGTTTTTT. Residues: CASSVGRGVNTGELFF. Full variable domain (rest looked up from reference TRBV11-3 and TRBJ2-2): EAGVVQSPRYKIIEKKQPVAFWCNPISGHNTLYWYLQNLGQGPELLIRYENEEAVDDSQLPKDRFSAERLKGVDSTLKIQPAELGDSAVYLCASSVGRGVNTGELFFGEGSRLTVL.

At least ten counts were recorded for this clonotype. The chain links TRBV5-6 to TRBJ2-3, with 8 bases lining up with TRBD1. The CDR3 is 15 residues long. CDR1 SGHDT and CDR2 YYEEEE come from the germline V gene. V lost 4 bases, J lost 3 bases, and 7 bases stayed unmatched. CDR3 in amino acids: CASSQYRGVTDTQYF. The CDR3 nucleotides read TGTGCCAGCAGCCAATACAGGGGGGTTACAGATACGCAGTATTTT.

This clonotype was seen a few times. At one of its ends the junction is not consistent with the germline gene, which may arise from a read error. The chain carries TRBV20-1 and TRBJ2-6; D may be TRBD1 (6 bases). This CDR3 comprises 18 residues. Germline-derived CDR1 and CDR2 are DFQATT and SNEGSKA (reference sequence). Here the CDR3 DNA reads TGCTGTGCTAGAGATTATCAGGGGAGTTCATTGGGGGCCAACGTCCTGACTTTC. Protein sequence: CCARDYQGSSLGANVLTF.

This clonotype was seen repeatedly, ten times or more. The chain recombines TRBV5-4 with TRBJ1-1; possible D gene TRBD1, 5 bases. CDR3 length: 14 amino acids. The V gene lost 0 bases and the J gene lost 1 base, with 7 bases spanning the gap. Looked up from germline, CDR1 is SGHNT and CDR2 is YYREEE (reference sequence). The CDR3 DNA reads as TGTGCCAGCAGCTTGGCAGGACAGAACACTGAAGCTTTCTTT. Translation gives CASSLAGQNTEAFF.

This clonotype was detected a few times. J is TRBJ2-5 and V is TRBV11-3; 10 bases map to TRBD2. The CDR3 has 21 amino acids. From germline, CDR1 is SGHNT and CDR2 YENEEA. V was clipped by 4 bases and J by 4 bases; unmatched bases: 24. This CDR3 is CASSSRLRSGRARFIRETQYF. CDR3 coding DNA: TGTGCCAGCAGCTCCCGCCTTAGAAGCGGGAGGGCCCGGTTTATTCGAGAGACCCAGTACTTC.

At least ten counts were recorded for this clonotype. V usage is TRBV30 and J usage is TRBJ1-4; D gene ambiguous. The V gene's germline CDR1 is GTSNPN and CDR2 SVGIG (reference sequence). This CDR3 is 12 amino acids long. V was clipped by 2 bases and J by 7 bases, with 8 bases between them. The CDR3 protein is CAWSWEGEKLFF. The CDR3 coding sequence is TGTGCCTGGAGTTGGGAGGGTGAAAAACTGTTTTTT.

The chain carries TRBV14 and TRBJ2-1; weak D call: TRBD1 (5 bases). The V and J ends lost 4 bases and 3 bases respectively, with 19 bases between them. Germline V gives CDR1 SGHDN, CDR2 FVKESK. The CDR3 sequence is 17 residues long. The CDR3 sequence is CASSLTGSRASYNEQFF. In nucleotides, the CDR3 is TGTGCCAGCAGCCTAACCGGAAGCAGGGCAAGCTACAATGAGCAGTTCTTC.

This clonotype was recorded at least ten times. The chain employs TRBV5-1 and TRBJ2-1; D may match TRBD1 or TRBD2 (5 bases each). Germline loops: CDR1 SGHRS, CDR2 YFSETQ. The CDR3 has 13 residues. Trimming left V 0 bases short and J 9 bases short, with 10 bases between. The CDR3 nucleotides read TGCGCCAGCAGCTTGGGGGACGGGGCTGAGCAGTTCTTC. This sequence encodes CASSLGDGAEQFF.

This clonotype turned up a few times. The chain employs TRBV18 and TRBJ2-7, with D possibly matching TRBD1 (6 bases). The germline V and J ends were trimmed by 6 bases and 7 bases, with 16 bases remaining between them. This CDR3 has 13 amino acids. Germline CDR1 reads KGHSH; CDR2 reads LQKENI. CDR3 sequence reads: CASSSGTTGEQYF. CDR3 DNA: TGTGCCAGCTCGTCCGGGACAACGGGGGAGCAGTACTTC.

V usage is TRBV4-2 and J usage is TRBJ2-1, with 14 positions matching TRBD2. The CDR3 is 19 amino acids. Germline loops: CDR1 LGHNA, CDR2 YNFKEQ. V gave up 0 bases and J gave up 0 bases; unmatched junction bases: 4. As DNA, the CDR3 is TGTGCCAGCAGCCAAGACAGACTAGCGGGAGGGGGCTCCTACAATGAGCAGTTCTTC. Translating it yields CASSQDRLAGGGSYNEQFF.

The chain employs TRBV28 and TRBJ2-7; TRBD1 might be the D (5 bases). The CDR3 covers 15 residues. Germline values: CDR1 MDHEN, CDR2 SYDVKM. Trimming took off 6 bases at V and 1 base at J, with 16 bases between the two ends. For the CDR3, the DNA is TGTGCCAGCAGAGACCAGGGTGGCCTTTCCTACGAGCAGTACTTC. Its protein product is CASRDQGGLSYEQYF.

This clonotype appeared a few times. This sequence joins TRBV7-2 and TRBJ2-3; weak D call: TRBD2 (6 bases). V was pared by 4 bases and J by 1 base, with 9 bases between. The CDR3 is 14 amino acids. CDR1 is SGHTA and CDR2 is FQGNSA in the germline V gene. CDR3: CASSSGEGTDTQYF. The CDR3 nucleotides read TGTGCCAGCAGCTCGGGAGAGGGCACAGATACGCAGTATTTT.

The V call is TRBV20-1, the J call TRBJ2-3; D call uncertain. This CDR3 is built from 16 residues. Between the trimmed V and J ends, which lost 4 bases and 5 bases, there was a span of 22 bases. Germline CDR1 and CDR2: DFQATT and SNEGSKA (reference sequence). CDR3: CSAKGSGNRALDTQYF. The CDR3 DNA sequence: TGCAGTGCTAAAGGTTCGGGTAACCGGGCCTTAGATACGCAGTATTTT.

This clonotype was seen repeatedly, ten times or more. The chain uses TRBV27 and TRBJ2-7; tentatively, D is TRBD2 (6 bases). V lost 3 bases, J lost 5 bases, and 14 bases lay in between. Germline V lookup: CDR1 MNHEY, CDR2 SMNVEV (reference sequence). The CDR3 spans 14 residues. The CDR3 loop reads CASSLQLATHEQYF. Here the CDR3 DNA reads TGTGCCAGCAGTTTGCAACTAGCTACCCACGAGCAGTACTTC.